Sequencing of this T cell receptor beta chain was carried out in a study of shared clonotypes between healthy human individuals. Study-wide context: The study drew on two women and a few men aged 18 to 49 as donors.

In this sample, this clone turned up once. The donors, all of them Caucasian adults, lived in Nashville, Tennessee. The investigators split CD4+ cells into a CD45RA+ naive subset and a CD45RA-negative memory subset. The V gene end was trimmed by 8 bases and the J gene end by 4 bases; junction bases not matched to a gene: 5. This CDR3 comprises 13 residues. CDR1 is SGHNT, CDR2 YYREEE, per germline (reference sequence). TCRdb's table, derived via immunoSEQ multiplex PCR, lists solely in-frame clones and lacks some. The sample carries under 2,500,000 clones, almost 96% recorded once. This sequence originates from a man younger than 35 in good health. Sequencing was carried out using naive CD4+ T cells sorted from blood. The subset denotes: CD45RA+ positively selected. This chain connects TRBV5-4 to TRBJ2-4, with 8 bases that match TRBD1. The CDR3 reads CARADRAKNIQYF. The CDR3 nucleotides read TGTGCCAGGGCGGACAGGGCAAAAAACATTCAGTACTTC.